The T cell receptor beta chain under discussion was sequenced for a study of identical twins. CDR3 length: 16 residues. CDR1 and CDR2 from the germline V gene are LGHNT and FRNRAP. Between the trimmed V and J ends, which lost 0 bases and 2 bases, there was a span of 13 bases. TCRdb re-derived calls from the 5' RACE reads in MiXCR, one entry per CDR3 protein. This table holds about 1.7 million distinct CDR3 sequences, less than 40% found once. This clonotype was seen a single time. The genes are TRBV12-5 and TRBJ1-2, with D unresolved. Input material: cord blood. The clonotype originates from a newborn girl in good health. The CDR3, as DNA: TGTGCTAGTGGTTTGGTACTCCCAGAGGTAAACTATGGCTACACCTTC. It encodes CASGLVLPEVNYGYTF. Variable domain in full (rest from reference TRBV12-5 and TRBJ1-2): DARVTQTPRHKVTEMGQEVTMRCQPILGHNTVFWYRQTMMQGLELLAYFRNRAPLDDSGMPKDRFSAEMPDATLATLKIQPSEPRDSAVYFCASGLVLPEVNYGYTFGSGTRLTVV.